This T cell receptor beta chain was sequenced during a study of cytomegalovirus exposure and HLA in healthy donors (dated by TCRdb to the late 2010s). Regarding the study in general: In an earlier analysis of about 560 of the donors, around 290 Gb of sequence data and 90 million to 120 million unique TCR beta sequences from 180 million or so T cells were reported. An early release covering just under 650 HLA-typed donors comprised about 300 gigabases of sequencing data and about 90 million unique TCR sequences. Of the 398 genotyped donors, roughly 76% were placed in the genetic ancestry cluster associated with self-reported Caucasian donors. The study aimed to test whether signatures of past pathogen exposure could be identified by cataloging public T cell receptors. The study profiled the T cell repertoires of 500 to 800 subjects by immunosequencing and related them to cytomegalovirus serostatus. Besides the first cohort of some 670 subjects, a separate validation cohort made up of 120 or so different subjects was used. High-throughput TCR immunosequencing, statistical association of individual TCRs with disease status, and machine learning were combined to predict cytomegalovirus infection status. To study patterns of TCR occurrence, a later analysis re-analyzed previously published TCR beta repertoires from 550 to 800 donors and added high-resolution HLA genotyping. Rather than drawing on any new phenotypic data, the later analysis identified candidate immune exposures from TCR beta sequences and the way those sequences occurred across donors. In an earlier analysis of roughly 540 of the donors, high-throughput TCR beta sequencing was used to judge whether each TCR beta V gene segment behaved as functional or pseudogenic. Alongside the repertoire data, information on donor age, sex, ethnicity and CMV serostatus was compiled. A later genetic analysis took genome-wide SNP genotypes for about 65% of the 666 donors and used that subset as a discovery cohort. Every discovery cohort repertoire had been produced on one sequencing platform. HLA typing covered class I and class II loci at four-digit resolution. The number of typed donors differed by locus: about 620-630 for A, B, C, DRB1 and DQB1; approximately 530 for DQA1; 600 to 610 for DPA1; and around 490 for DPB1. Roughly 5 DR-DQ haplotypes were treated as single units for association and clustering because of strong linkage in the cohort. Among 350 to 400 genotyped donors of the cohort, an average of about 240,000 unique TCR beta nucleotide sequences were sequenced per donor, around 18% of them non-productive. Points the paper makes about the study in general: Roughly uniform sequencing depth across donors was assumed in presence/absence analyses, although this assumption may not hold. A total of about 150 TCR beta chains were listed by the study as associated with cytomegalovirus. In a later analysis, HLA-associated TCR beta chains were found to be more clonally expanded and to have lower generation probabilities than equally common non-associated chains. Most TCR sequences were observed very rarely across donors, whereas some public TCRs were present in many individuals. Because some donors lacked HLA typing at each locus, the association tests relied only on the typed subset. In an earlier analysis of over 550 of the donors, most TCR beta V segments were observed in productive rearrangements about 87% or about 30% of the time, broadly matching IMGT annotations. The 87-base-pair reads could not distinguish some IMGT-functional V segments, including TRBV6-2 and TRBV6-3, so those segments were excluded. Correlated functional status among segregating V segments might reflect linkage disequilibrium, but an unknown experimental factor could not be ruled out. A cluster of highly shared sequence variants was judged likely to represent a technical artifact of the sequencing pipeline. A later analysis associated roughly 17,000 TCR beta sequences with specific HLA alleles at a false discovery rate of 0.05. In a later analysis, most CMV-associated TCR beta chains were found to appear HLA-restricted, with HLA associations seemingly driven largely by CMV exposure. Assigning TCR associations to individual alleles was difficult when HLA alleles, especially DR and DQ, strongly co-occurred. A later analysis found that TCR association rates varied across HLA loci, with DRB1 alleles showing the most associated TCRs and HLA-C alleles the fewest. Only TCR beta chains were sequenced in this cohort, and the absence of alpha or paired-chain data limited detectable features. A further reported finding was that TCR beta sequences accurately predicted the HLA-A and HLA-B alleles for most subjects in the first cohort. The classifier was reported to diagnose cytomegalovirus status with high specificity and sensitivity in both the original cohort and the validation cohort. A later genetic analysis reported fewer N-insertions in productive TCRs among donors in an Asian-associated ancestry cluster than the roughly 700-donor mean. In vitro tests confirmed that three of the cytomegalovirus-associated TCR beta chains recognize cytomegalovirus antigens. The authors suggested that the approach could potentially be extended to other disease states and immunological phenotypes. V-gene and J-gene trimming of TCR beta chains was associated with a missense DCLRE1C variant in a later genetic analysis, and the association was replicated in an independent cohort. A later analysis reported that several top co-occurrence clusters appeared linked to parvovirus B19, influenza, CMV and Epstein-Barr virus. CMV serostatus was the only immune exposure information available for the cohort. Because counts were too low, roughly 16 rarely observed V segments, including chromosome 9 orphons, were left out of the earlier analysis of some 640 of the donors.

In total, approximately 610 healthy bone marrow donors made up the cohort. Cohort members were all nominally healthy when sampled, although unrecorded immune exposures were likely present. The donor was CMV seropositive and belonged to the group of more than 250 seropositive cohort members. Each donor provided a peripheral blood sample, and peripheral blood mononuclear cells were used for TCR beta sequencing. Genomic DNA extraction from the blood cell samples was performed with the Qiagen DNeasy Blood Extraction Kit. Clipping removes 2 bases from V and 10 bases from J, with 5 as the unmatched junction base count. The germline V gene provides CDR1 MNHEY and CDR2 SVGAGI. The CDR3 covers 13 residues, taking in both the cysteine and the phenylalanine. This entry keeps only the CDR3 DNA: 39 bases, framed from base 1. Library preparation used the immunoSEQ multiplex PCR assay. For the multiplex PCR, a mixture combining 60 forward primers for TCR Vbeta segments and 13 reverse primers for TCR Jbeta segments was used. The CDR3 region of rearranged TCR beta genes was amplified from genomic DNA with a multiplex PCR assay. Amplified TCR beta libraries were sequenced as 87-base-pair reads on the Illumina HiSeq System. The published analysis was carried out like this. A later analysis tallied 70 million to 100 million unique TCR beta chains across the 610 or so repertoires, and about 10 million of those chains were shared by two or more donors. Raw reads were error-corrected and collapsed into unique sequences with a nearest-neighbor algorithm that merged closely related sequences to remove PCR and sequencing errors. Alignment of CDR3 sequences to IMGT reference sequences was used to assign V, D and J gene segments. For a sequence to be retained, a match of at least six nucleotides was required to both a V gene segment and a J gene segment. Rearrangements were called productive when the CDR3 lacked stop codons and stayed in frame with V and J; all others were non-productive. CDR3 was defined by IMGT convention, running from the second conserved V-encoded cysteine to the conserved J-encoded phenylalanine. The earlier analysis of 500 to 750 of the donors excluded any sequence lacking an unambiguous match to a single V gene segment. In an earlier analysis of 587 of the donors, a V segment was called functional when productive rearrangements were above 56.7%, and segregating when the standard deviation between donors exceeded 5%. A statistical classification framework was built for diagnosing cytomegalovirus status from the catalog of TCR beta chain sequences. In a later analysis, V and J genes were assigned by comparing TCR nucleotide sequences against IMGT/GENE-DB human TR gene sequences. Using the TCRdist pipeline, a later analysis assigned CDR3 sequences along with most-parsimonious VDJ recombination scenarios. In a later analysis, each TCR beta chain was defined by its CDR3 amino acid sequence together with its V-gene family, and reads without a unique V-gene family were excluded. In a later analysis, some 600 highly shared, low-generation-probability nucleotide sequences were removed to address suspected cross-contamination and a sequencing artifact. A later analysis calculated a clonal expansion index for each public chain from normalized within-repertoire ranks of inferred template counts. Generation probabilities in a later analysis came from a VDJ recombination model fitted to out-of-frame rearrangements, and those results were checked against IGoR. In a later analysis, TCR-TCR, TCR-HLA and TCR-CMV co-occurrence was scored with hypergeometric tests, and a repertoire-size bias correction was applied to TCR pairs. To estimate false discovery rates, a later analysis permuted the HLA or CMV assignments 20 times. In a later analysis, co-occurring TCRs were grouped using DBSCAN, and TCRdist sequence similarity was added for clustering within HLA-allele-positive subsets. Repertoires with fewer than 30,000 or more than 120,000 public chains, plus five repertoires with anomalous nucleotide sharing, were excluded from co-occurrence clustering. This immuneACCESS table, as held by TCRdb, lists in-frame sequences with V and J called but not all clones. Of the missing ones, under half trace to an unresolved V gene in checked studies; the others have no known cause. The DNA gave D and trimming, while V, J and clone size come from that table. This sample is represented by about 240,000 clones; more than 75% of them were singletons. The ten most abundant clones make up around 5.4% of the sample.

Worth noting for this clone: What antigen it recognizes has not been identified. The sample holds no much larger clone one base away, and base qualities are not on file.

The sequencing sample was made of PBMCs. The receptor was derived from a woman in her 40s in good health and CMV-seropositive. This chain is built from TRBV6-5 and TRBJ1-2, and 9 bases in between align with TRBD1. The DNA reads TGTGCCAGCAGTTACCCCGGGACAGGGACCTACACCTTC. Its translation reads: CASSYPGTGTYTF.